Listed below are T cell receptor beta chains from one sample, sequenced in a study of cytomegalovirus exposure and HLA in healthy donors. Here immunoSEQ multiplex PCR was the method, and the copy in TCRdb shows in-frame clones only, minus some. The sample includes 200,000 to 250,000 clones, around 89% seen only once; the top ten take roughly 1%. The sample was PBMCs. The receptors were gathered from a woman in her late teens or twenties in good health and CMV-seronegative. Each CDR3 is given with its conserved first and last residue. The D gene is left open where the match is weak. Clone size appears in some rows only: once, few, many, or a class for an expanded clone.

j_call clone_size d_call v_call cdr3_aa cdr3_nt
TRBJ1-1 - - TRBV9 CASSVDRQGREAFF TGTGCCAGCAGCGTAGACCGGCAGGGGCGGGAAGCTTTCTTT
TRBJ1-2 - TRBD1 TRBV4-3 CASSQDQQGWYGYTF TGCGCCAGCAGCCAAGATCAACAGGGGTGGTATGGCTACACCTTC
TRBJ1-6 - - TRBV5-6 CASSSDRRNSPLHF TGTGCCAGCAGCTCGGACAGAAGAAATTCACCCCTCCACTTT
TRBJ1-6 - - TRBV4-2 CASSQEFLVQGSPLHF TGTGCCAGCAGCCAAGAATTTCTAGTGCAGGGCTCACCCCTCCACTTT
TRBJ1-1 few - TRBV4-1 CASTEDATSSGYTEAFF TGCGCCAGCACCGAAGACGCGACCTCTTCAGGGTACACTGAAGCTTTCTTT
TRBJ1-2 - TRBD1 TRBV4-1 CASSSRDRVIYGYTF TGCGCCAGCAGCTCCCGGGACAGGGTCATCTATGGCTACACCTTC
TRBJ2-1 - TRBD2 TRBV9 CASSAGGGSGYNEQFF TGTGCCAGCAGCGCAGGCGGCGGGAGTGGGTACAATGAGCAGTTCTTC
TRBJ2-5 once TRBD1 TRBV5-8 CASSPGQGQETQYF TGTGCCAGCAGTCCTGGACAGGGGCAAGAGACCCAGTACTTC
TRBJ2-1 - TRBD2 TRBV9 CASSPRTSWFDEQFF TGTGCCAGCAGCCCCAGGACTAGCTGGTTCGATGAGCAGTTCTTC
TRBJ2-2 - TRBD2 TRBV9 CASSAGGAGELFF TGTGCCAGCAGCGCCGGGGGGGCCGGGGAGCTGTTTTTT
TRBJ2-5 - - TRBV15 CATSRPTGPQETQYF TGTGCCACCAGCAGACCTACAGGGCCCCAGGAGACCCAGTACTTC
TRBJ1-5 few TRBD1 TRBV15 CATSDRGGRNQPQHF TGTGCCACCTCGGACAGGGGGGGACGCAATCAGCCCCAGCATTTT
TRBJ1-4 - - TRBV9 CASSQGGTNEKLFF TGTGCCAGCAGCCAGGGAGGAACTAATGAAAAACTGTTTTTT
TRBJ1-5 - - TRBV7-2 CASSPKGGNQPQHF TGTGCCAGCAGTCCCAAAGGGGGTAATCAGCCCCAGCATTTT
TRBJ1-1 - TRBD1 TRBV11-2 CASSRRTGTGGTEAFF TGTGCCAGCAGCCGAAGGACCGGGACAGGGGGCACTGAAGCTTTCTTT
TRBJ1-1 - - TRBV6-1 CASSVNAGLNTEAFF TGTGCCAGCAGTGTTAACGCAGGATTGAACACTGAAGCTTTCTTT
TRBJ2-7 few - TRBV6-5 CASSYPNYEQYF TGTGCCAGCAGTTACCCCAATTACGAGCAGTACTTC
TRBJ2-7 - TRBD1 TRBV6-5 CASGLPGQIYEQYF TGTGCCAGCGGACTCCCGGGACAGATATACGAGCAGTACTTC
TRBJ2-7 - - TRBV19 CASSISSTDKRYF TGTGCCAGTAGTATAAGCTCGACGGACAAGAGGTACTTC